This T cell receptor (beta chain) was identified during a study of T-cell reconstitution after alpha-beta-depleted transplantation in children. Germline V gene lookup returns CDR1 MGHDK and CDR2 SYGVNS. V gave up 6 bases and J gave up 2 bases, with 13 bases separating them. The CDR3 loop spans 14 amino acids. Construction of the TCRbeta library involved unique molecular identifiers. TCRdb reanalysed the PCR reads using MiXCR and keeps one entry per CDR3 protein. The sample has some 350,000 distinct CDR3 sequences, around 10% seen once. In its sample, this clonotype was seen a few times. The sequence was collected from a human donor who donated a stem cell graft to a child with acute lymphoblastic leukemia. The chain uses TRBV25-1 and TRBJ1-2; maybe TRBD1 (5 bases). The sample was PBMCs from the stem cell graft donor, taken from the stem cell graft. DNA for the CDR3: TGTGCCAGCAGGGAAGCCGGGGACAACTATGGCTACACCTTC. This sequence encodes CASREAGDNYGYTF.